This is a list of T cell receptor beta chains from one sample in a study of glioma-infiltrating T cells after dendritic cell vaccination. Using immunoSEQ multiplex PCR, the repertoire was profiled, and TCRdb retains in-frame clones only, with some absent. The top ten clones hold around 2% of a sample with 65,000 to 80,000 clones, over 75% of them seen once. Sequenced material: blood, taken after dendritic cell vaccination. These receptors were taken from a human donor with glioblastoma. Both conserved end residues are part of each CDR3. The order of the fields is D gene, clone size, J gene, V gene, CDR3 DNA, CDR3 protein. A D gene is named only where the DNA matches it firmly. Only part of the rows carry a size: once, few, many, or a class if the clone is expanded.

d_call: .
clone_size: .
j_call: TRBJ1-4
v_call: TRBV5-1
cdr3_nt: TGCGCCAGCAGCTTGACAGGTTCAAAGGAAAAACTGTTTTTT
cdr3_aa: CASSLTGSKEKLFF

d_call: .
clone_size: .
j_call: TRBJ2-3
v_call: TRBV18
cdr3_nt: TGTGCCAGCTCACCACCGGCAGGAATGGGTACGCAGTATTTT
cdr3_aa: CASSPPAGMGTQYF

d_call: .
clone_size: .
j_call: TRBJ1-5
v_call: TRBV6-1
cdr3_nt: TGTGCCAGCAGTGATTTCAGCGGTAGCAATCAGCCCCAGCATTTT
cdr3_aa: CASSDFSGSNQPQHF

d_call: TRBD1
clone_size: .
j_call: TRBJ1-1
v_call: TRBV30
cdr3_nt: TGTGCCTGGAGGCCTCAGGGGGCGAACACTGAAGCTTTCTTT
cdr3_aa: CAWRPQGANTEAFF

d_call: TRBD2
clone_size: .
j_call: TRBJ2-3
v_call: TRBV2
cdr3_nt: TGTGCCAGCAGCAGGACTAGCGGGAAATCAGATACGCAGTATTTT
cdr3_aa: CASSRTSGKSDTQYF

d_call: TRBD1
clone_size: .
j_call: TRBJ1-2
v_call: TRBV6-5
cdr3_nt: TGTGCCAGCGGTTGGACAGGAGAACTTAACTATGGCTACACCTTC
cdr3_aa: CASGWTGELNYGYTF

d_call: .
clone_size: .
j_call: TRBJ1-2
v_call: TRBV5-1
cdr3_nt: TGCGCCAGCAGCTGGGGAGGGGGATTGGTCGATGGCTACACCTTC
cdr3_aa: CASSWGGGLVDGYTF

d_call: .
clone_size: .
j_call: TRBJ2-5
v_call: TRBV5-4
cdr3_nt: TGTGCCAGCAGCCTGCCCTGGGGAGGATCAGAGACCCAGTACTTC
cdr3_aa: CASSLPWGGSETQYF

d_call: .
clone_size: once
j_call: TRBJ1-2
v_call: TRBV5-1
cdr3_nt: TGCGCCAGCAGCTTGGACGGGGGAACTGGCTACACCTTC
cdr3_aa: CASSLDGGTGYTF

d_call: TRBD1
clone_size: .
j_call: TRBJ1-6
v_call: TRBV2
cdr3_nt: TGTGCCAGCACCCCGACAGGGTCAAATAATTCACCCCTCCACTTT
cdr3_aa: CASTPTGSNNSPLHF

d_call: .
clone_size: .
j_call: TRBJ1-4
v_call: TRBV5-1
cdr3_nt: TGCGCCAGCAGCTTTGCGGGCTTAGGTGAAAAACTGTTTTTT
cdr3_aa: CASSFAGLGEKLFF

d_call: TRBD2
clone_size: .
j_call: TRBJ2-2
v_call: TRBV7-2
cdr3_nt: TGTGCCAGCAGCTTTCGGGCGGGAGGATTCACCGGGGAGCTGTTTTTT
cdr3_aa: CASSFRAGGFTGELFF

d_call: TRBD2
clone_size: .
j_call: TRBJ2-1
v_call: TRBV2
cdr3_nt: TGTGCCAGCAGTCTGGCCGGGACTAGCGGGGACGGTGAGCAGTTCTTC
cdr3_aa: CASSLAGTSGDGEQFF

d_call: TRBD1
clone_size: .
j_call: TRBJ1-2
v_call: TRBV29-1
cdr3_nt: TGCAGCGTCGCCCAGACAGGGGCAAATGGCTACACCTTC
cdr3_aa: CSVAQTGANGYTF

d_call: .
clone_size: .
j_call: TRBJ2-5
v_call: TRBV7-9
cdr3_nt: TGTGCCAGCAGCTTATTGGGAGGAGAGACCCAGTACTTC
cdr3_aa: CASSLLGGETQYF

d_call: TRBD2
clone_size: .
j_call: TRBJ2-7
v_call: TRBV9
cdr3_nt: TGTGCCAGCAGCCCGGGGGGTATCTACGAGCAGTACTTC
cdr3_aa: CASSPGGIYEQYF

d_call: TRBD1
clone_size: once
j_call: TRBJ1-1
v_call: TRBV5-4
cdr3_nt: TGTGCCAGCAGCAGAGAGGGGGCCTTGGGCACTGAAGCTTTCTTT
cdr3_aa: CASSREGALGTEAFF

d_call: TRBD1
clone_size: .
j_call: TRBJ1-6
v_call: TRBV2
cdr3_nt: TGTGCCAGCCCTCGCGGGACAGGGGATTCACCCCTCCACTTT
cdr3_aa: CASPRGTGDSPLHF

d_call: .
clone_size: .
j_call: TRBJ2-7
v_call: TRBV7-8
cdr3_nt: TGTGCCAGCAGCTTAGCGGGCAGCGCGGGTGAGCAGTACTTC
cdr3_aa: CASSLAGSAGEQYF

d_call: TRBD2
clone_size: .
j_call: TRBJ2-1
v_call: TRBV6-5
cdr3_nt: TGTGCCAGCAGTTACACCCAGCGGGAGGATTGGTTCTTC
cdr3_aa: CASSYTQREDWFF

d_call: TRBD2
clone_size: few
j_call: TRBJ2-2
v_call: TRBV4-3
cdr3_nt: TGCGCCAGCAGCCAAGACCCCGCGGGAGTATGGACCGGGGAGCTGTTTTTT
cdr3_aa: CASSQDPAGVWTGELFF

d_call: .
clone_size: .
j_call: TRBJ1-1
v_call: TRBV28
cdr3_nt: TGTGCCAGCAGTTTATTAGGGAGTGGGAACACTGAAGCTTTCTTT
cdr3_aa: CASSLLGSGNTEAFF

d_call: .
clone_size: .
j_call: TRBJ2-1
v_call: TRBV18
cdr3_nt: TGTGCCAGCTCACCGGGGGGAAACAATGAGCAGTTCTTC
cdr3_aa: CASSPGGNNEQFF

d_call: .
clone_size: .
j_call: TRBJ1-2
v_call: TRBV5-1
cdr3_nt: TGCGCCAGCAGCTTGGAAGTCCCAGGGGACTATGGCTACACCTTC
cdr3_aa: CASSLEVPGDYGYTF

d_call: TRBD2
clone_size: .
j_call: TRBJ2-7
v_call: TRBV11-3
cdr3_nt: TGTGCCAGCAGCTTAGATACGTGGGGGGGTGGATACGAGCAGTACTTC
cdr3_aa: CASSLDTWGGGYEQYF

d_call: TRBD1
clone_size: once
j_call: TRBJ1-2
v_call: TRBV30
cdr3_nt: TGTGCCTGGAGCCTCGGACAGGTCGGCTACACCTTC
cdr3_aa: CAWSLGQVGYTF

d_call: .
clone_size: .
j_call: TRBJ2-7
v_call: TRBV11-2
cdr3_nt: TGTGCCAGCAGGTCAGGGATACAGCACGAGCAGTACTTC
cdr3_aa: CASRSGIQHEQYF

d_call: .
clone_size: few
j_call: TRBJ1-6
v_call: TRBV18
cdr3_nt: TGTGCCAGCTCACCAGAAGGGCAGGGGACACCCCTCCACTTT
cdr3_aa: CASSPEGQGTPLHF

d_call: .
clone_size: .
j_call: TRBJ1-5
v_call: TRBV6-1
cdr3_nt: TGTGCCAGCAGTGAAAACAGGGCTATCAATCAGCCCCAGCATTTT
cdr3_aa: CASSENRAINQPQHF

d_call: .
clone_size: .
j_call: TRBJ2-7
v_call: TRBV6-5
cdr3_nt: TGTGCCAGCAGTTTCATAGATGAGCAGTACTTC
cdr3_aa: CASSFIDEQYF

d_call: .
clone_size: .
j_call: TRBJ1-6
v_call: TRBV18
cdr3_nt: TGTGCCAGCTCACAAACCTCAGGGGCGGATAATTCACCCCTCCACTTT
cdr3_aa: CASSQTSGADNSPLHF

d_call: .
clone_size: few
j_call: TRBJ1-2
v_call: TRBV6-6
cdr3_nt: TGTGCCAGCAGTTACTCGAGCCCTGGGCAGGGCGAGGGCTACACCTTC
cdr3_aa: CASSYSSPGQGEGYTF

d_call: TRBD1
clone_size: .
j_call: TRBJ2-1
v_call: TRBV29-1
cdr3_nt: TGCAGCGTTGTCTTCCCGGACAGGCCAATCTCCTACAATGAGCAGTTCTTC
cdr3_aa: CSVVFPDRPISYNEQFF

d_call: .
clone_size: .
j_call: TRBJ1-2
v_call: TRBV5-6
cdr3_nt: TGTGCCAGCAGCTTGACAGGATTTGGCTATGGCTACACCTTC
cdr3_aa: CASSLTGFGYGYTF

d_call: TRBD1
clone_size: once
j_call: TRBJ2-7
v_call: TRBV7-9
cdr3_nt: TGTGCCAGCAGCCACCCCGGGACAGAGACTTACGAGCAGTACTTC
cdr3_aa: CASSHPGTETYEQYF

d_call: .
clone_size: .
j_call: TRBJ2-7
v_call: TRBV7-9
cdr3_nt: TGTGCCAGCAGCTTAGACTCCTACGGCGAGCAGTACTTC
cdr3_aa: CASSLDSYGEQYF

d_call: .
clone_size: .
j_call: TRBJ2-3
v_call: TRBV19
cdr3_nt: TGTGCCAGTAGTCGTCGGGAGCAGGGTTTAGATACGCAGTATTTT
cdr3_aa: CASSRREQGLDTQYF

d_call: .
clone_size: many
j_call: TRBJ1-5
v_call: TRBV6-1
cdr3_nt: TGTGCCAGCAGTGAAGGGGTAGGGGGTGGTCAGCCCCAGCATTTT
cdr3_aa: CASSEGVGGGQPQHF

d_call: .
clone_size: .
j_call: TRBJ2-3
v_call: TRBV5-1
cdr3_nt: TGCGCCAGCAGCTTGACGGGGATCGTCACAGATACGCAGTATTTT
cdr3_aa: CASSLTGIVTDTQYF

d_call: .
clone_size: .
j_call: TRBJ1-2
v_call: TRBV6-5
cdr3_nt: TGTGCCAGCAGTTACACGCAGGGGAAGGTTGGCTACACCTTC
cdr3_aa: CASSYTQGKVGYTF

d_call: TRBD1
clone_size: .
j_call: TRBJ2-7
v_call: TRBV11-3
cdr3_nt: TGTGCCAGCAGCTCCGGGACGTGGGAACAGGGGACGCCCTACGAGCAGTACTTC
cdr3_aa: CASSSGTWEQGTPYEQYF

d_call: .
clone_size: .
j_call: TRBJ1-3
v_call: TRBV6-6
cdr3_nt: TGTGCCAGCAGTTACGGGGCGGTCTCTGGAAACACCATATATTTT
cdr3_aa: CASSYGAVSGNTIYF